A single sample gave rise to the 14 T cell receptor beta chains below, sequenced in a study of Ad26.COV2.S vaccination and SARS-CoV-2 variants. TCRdb keeps only in-frame clones here, not all; method: immunoSEQ multiplex PCR. This table has about 350,000 clones, approximately 86% appearing once. Treatment of the sample: roughly 20 received Ad26.COV2.S at low or high dose, single or two shots; about 5 received placebo; per-sample allocation not given. Collection of the samples took place on day 63 after the first injection of vaccine or placebo. The material was peripheral blood, obtained in a trial of Ad26.COV2.S vaccine versus placebo. The source of these receptors is a person between 18 and 65 years old who received the Ad26.COV2.S COVID-19 vaccine or a placebo.

V is TRBV2 and J is TRBJ2-3; a weak D match, TRBD1 (7 bases). The CDR3 is made up of 15 amino acids. CDR1 and CDR2 from the germline V gene are SNHLY and FYNNEI. V was clipped by 6 bases and J by 4 bases, with 17 bases between them. This CDR3 reads CASRYRGLRADTQYF. In nucleotides, the CDR3 is TGTGCCAGCAGGTACAGGGGACTGAGGGCAGATACGCAGTATTTT.

J is TRBJ1-4 and V is TRBV5-1, with D possibly matching TRBD1 (5 bases). CDR3 size: 16 residues. In germline, CDR1 is SGHRS, CDR2 YFSETQ. Trimming removed 4 bases at V and 3 bases at J, with 16 bases between. CDR3 in DNA: TGCGCCAGCAGCCCGGAGGGGAGCCTGGCTAATGAAAAACTGTTTTTT. It is translated as CASSPEGSLANEKLFF.

This clone was found once. The chain is built from TRBV4-3 and TRBJ2-1, with 12 bases aligning to TRBD2. J lost 10 bases, V lost 1 base, and 8 bases had no gene match. The CDR3 covers 16 residues. The germline V gene encodes CDR1 LGHNA and CDR2 YSLEER. CDR3 sequence (DNA): TGCGCCAGCAGCCAAGTTACTAGCGGGAGGTCCCACGAGCAGTTCTTC. Its translation is CASSQVTSGRSHEQFF.

V and J are TRBV7-7 and TRBJ2-1, with TRBD2 identical over 7 bases. CDR1 and CDR2 (germline): SSHAT, FNYEAQ (reference sequence). The CDR3 is 14 residues long. V lost 5 bases to trimming and J lost 6 bases; unmatched junction nucleotides: 7. In DNA, the CDR3 is TGTGCCAGCAGCCCCGAGGGCGGGGGCAATGAGCAGTTCTTC. It translates to CASSPEGGGNEQFF.

The table lists this clone with a count of one. The chain recombines TRBV4-2 with TRBJ1-2; D is uncertain. CDR3 length: 16 residues. Trimming took off 0 bases at V and 2 bases at J, with 13 bases between the two ends. Germline V gives CDR1 LGHNA, CDR2 YNFKEQ. CDR3 sequence reads: CASSQEKPAWNYGYTF. The CDR3, as DNA: TGTGCCAGCAGCCAAGAAAAGCCGGCATGGAACTATGGCTACACCTTC.

This chain joins TRBV18 and TRBJ2-1, with TRBD1 identical over 9 bases. CDR3 length: 16 residues. Germline V gene data show CDR1 as KGHSH and CDR2 as LQKENI. The junction had 6 bases not matched to a gene; V was cut back by 0 bases and J by 6 bases. The CDR3 protein is CASSPPQLTGGNEQFF. In DNA form, the CDR3 reads TGTGCCAGCTCACCACCGCAATTGACAGGGGGCAATGAGCAGTTCTTC.

The gene calls are TRBV5-1 and TRBJ1-2, with TRBD1 as a possible D gene (5 bases). Germline values: CDR1 SGHRS, CDR2 YFSETQ. The CDR3 sequence is 13 residues long. V lost 4 bases and J lost 7, with 14 bases in between. The CDR3 here is CASSPEGAGGYTF. The CDR3 DNA reads as TGCGCCAGCAGCCCGGAAGGGGCGGGTGGCTACACCTTC.

With regard to this clone: This CDR3 is also generated by other DNA sequences in the sample. This chain uses TRBV19 with TRBJ1-1; no definite D call. V was pared by 3 bases and J by 3 bases, with 2 bases between. The CDR3 loop spans 11 amino acids. CDR1 is LNHDA, CDR2 SQIVND, per germline (reference sequence). CDR3 amino acids: CASSIYTEAFF. DNA for the CDR3: TGTGCCAGTAGTATCTACACTGAAGCTTTCTTT.

J is TRBJ2-7 and V is TRBV28, with TRBD1 as a possible D gene (6 bases). Germline V gives CDR1 MDHEN, CDR2 SYDVKM. The CDR3 covers 14 residues. V gave up 6 bases and J gave up 3 bases, with 15 bases separating them. CDR3 DNA sequence: TGTGCCAGCAGGATTGGACAGCGAAACTACGAGCAGTACTTC. Amino acids: CASRIGQRNYEQYF.

The rearrangement uses TRBV11-1 and TRBJ2-5; no firm D call. This CDR3 region has 14 residues. Germline V gene lookup returns CDR1 SGHAT and CDR2 FQDESV (reference sequence). V lost 1 base to trimming and J lost 1 base, with 7 bases between them. The CDR3 is CASSLGNFQETQYF. The CDR3 DNA follows: TGTGCCAGCAGCTTAGGAAATTTCCAAGAGACCCAGTACTTC.

On this clone: This sample includes further DNA sequences coding for the same CDR3. The chain has TRBV28 and TRBJ1-6; D is undetermined. The length of the CDR3 is 15 residues. Germline V gene sequence: CDR1 MDHEN, CDR2 SYDVKM. Trimming took off 2 bases at V and 0 bases at J, with 5 bases between the two ends. CDR3 DNA sequence: TGTGCCAGCAGTTTACGGAGCTCCTATAATTCACCCCTCCACTTT. Residues: CASSLRSSYNSPLHF.

V and J are TRBV10-1 and TRBJ2-1; tentative D call: TRBD1 (5 bases). From germline, CDR1 is WNHNN and CDR2 SYGVQD (reference sequence). This CDR3 is 15 amino acids long. V was clipped by 8 bases and J by 6 bases, with 20 bases between them. The CDR3 region is CASSARQQGVNEQFF. The CDR3 coding sequence is TGCGCCAGCTCCGCCCGCCAGCAAGGGGTCAATGAGCAGTTCTTC.

The chain carries TRBV6-2 or TRBV6-3 and TRBJ2-2, with D uncertain. V was pared by 2 bases and J by 2 bases, with 9 bases between. Per germline, CDR1 MNHEY and CDR2 SVGEGT. CDR3 length equals 15 residues. The CDR3 nucleotides read TGTGCCAGCAGTTACATAACTGGTAACACCGGGGAGCTGTTTTTT. Translating gives CASSYITGNTGELFF.

The chain combines TRBV28 with TRBJ1-2; D gene ambiguous. V dropped 3 bases and J dropped 4 bases, with 9 bases sitting between them. The CDR3 consists of 13 residues. The germline CDR1 and CDR2 sequences are MDHEN and SYDVKM. CDR3 DNA sequence: TGTGCCAGCAGTTTGCAGGCTCTCTATGGCTACACCTTC. Translation: CASSLQALYGYTF.